A single T cell receptor (beta chain) is shown here with its context. Seattle participants joined during active infection and were tracked over time. This record belongs to a study of blood T cell repertoires in COVID-19. Generated by immunoSEQ multiplex PCR, the TCRdb table keeps only in-frame clones and is missing some. The profile shows around 220,000 clones, more than 75% of them singletons. The CDR3 totals 16 residues. The germline V and J ends were trimmed by 1 base and 0 bases, with 14 bases remaining between them. Germline values: CDR1 SGHRS, CDR2 YFSETQ. The clonotype was recovered from a woman older than 75 with COVID-19, enrolled during active disease. The source material was peripheral blood. This chain links TRBV5-1 with TRBJ2-7; maybe TRBD1 (6 bases). CDR3 sequence (DNA): TGCGCCAGCAGCTTGCGGCCAGGGGAGCTCTCCTACGAGCAGTACTTC. It translates to CASSLRPGELSYEQYF.